The 24 T cell receptor beta chains below all came from one sample that was sequenced in a study of cytomegalovirus exposure and HLA in healthy donors. PCR was performed using 60 Vbeta and 13 Jbeta primers. Assay used: immunoSEQ multiplex PCR; TCRdb lists only in-frame clones, some missing. The sample lists 130,000 or so clones, roughly 82% occurring once. Sequenced material: PBMCs. The receptors were gathered from a man aged 18-30 years in good health and CMV-seropositive.

This clone showed up just a few times. This chain links TRBV18 with TRBJ2-6; possible D gene TRBD1, 5 bases. The CDR3 spans 17 residues. Trimming removed 3 bases at V and 1 base at J, with 13 bases between. Germline V CDR1 and CDR2: KGHSH, LQKENI. CDR3 sequence: CASSPQGRASGANVLTF. The DNA for the CDR3 is TGTGCCAGCTCACCCCAGGGAAGGGCTTCTGGGGCCAACGTCCTGACTTTC.

V and J are TRBV19 and TRBJ1-5, with D perhaps TRBD1 (5 bases). Trimming cost V 5 bases and J 0 bases, with 8 bases left between them. The CDR3 sequence is 14 residues long. CDR1 and CDR2 (germline): LNHDA, SQIVND (reference sequence). In DNA, the CDR3 is TGTGCCAGTAGTGGACATTATAGCAATCAGCCCCAGCATTTT. Amino acids: CASSGHYSNQPQHF. The entire variable domain, with the rest obtained from reference TRBV19 and TRBJ1-5, is as follows: DGGITQSPKYLFRKEGQNVTLSCEQNLNHDAMYWYRQDPGQGLRLIYYSQIVNDFQKGDIAEGYSVSREKKESFPLTVTSAQKNPTAFYLCASSGHYSNQPQHFGDGTRLSIL.

The table lists this clone with a few counts. V usage is TRBV2 and J usage is TRBJ2-7, with a possible D match to TRBD1 (5 bases). Germline-derived CDR1 and CDR2 are SNHLY and FYNNEI. The V and J ends lost 6 bases and 1 base respectively, with 13 bases between them. The CDR3 consists of 14 residues. This chain's CDR3 is CASRMGRGSYEQYF. In DNA form, the CDR3 reads TGTGCCAGCAGGATGGGAAGGGGTTCCTACGAGCAGTACTTC.

The chain recombines TRBV18 with TRBJ2-1, with a possible D match to TRBD1 (6 bases). The CDR3 extends over 16 amino acids. The ends were cut back, 0 bases at V and 0 bases at J, with 9 bases in the middle. Germline CDR1 KGHSH, CDR2 LQKENI. DNA for the CDR3: TGTGCCAGCTCACCACCCGGACAGAGCTCCTACAATGAGCAGTTCTTC. It is translated as CASSPPGQSSYNEQFF.

This chain links TRBV6-5 with TRBJ1-1, with a possible D match to TRBD1 (5 bases). Trimming left V 0 bases short and J 7 bases short, with 12 bases between. Germline CDR1 MNHEY, CDR2 SVGAGI. There are 14 residues in the CDR3. Here the CDR3 reads CASSYSAGPGEAFF. The CDR3 DNA sequence: TGTGCCAGCAGTTACTCGGCGGGACCCGGTGAAGCTTTCTTT.

This clone was recorded once. The genes are TRBV5-1 and TRBJ2-7; no definite D call. In germline, CDR1 is SGHRS, CDR2 YFSETQ. V was shortened by 4 bases and J by 5 bases, with 16 bases between the two germline ends. The CDR3 covers 14 residues. The chain's CDR3 is CASSDVRKGHEQYF. The CDR3 coding sequence is TGCGCCAGCAGCGATGTCAGGAAAGGTCACGAGCAGTACTTC. The whole variable domain, filled in from reference TRBV5-1 and TRBJ2-7, reads KAGVTQTPRYLIKTRGQQVTLSCSPISGHRSVSWYQQTPGQGLQFLFEYFSETQRNKGNFPGRFSGRQFSNSRSEMNVSTLELGDSALYLCASSDVRKGHEQYFGPGTRLTVT.

The chain employs TRBV19 and TRBJ2-3; 10 bases match TRBD2. The germline V gene has CDR1 LNHDA and CDR2 SQIVND (reference sequence). V shed 6 bases, J shed 6 bases, and the junction held 0 bases outside the gene matches. This CDR3 is built from 12 residues. The CDR3 sequence: CASRGLADTQYF. Written as DNA, the CDR3 is TGTGCCAGTAGGGGACTAGCGGATACGCAGTATTTT.

The V gene is TRBV5-1, the J gene TRBJ2-7; the D gene is possibly TRBD2 (5 bases). Germline V gene lookup returns CDR1 SGHRS and CDR2 YFSETQ. The CDR3 is 13 amino acids. The V end lost 2 bases, the J end lost 1 base, and 7 bases lay between the germline ends. As DNA, the CDR3 is TGCGCCAGCAGCTTTGAGGGTTCCTACGAGCAGTACTTC. This sequence encodes CASSFEGSYEQYF. The full variable domain, completed using reference TRBV5-1 and TRBJ2-7, is KAGVTQTPRYLIKTRGQQVTLSCSPISGHRSVSWYQQTPGQGLQFLFEYFSETQRNKGNFPGRFSGRQFSNSRSEMNVSTLELGDSALYLCASSFEGSYEQYFGPGTRLTVT.

The CDR3 sequence is CASSPYFTGTSGRSDTQYF. The CDR3 bases are TGCGCCAGCAGCCCCTACTTTACCGGGACTAGCGGGAGGTCAGATACGCAGTATTTT. This chain links TRBV5-1 with TRBJ2-3; 15 nucleotides agree with TRBD2. The V and J ends lost 4 bases and 4 bases, in that order; junction bases with no gene match: 13. Germline V gene sequence: CDR1 SGHRS, CDR2 YFSETQ. CDR3 length: 19 residues.

The chain employs TRBV27 and TRBJ2-2; TRBD1 matches 7 bases. The CDR3 has 17 residues. CDR1 and CDR2 from the germline V gene are MNHEY and SMNVEV (reference sequence). The V gene end was trimmed by 4 bases and the J gene end by 2 bases; junction bases not matched to a gene: 10. CDR3 coding DNA: TGTGCCAGCAGTTCAATCATCGGGACAGCAAACACCGGGGAGCTGTTTTTT. It encodes CASSSIIGTANTGELFF.

V and J are TRBV5-1 and TRBJ2-2, with TRBD2 matching over 11 bases. The CDR3 sequence is 19 residues long. V lost 5 bases and J lost 5; bases outside the gene matches: 17. The V gene's germline CDR1 is SGHRS and CDR2 YFSETQ. The CDR3 coding sequence is TGCGCCAGCAGGGGAATCAGGACTAGCGGGTCCGGGACTACCGGGGAGCTGTTTTTT. It encodes CASRGIRTSGSGTTGELFF.

Only a few counts were recorded for this clone. V and J are TRBV5-1 and TRBJ2-2, with 7 bases identical to TRBD1. The V gene's germline CDR1 is SGHRS and CDR2 YFSETQ. Trimming cost V 4 bases and J 5 bases; bases outside gene matches: 5. The CDR3 totals 14 residues. The CDR3 loop reads CASSVTGETGELFF. CDR3 bases: TGCGCCAGCAGCGTTACAGGGGAAACCGGGGAGCTGTTTTTT.

This clone was detected a few times. The J gene is TRBJ2-7, the V gene TRBV6-5; D perhaps matches TRBD2 (5 bases). Germline values: CDR1 MNHEY, CDR2 SVGAGI. CDR3 size: 13 residues. V was trimmed by 3 bases and J by 2 bases, leaving 8 bases between them. The CDR3 DNA is TGTGCCAGCAGTTATGAGGGAGCCTACGAGCAGTACTTC. This codes for CASSYEGAYEQYF.

The chain uses TRBV19 and TRBJ2-1; the match to TRBD1 covers 7 bases. The CDR3 is 14 amino acids. CDR1 is LNHDA and CDR2 is SQIVND in the germline V gene (reference sequence). Trimming took 5 bases from V and 5 from J; bases not matched to a gene: 6. The DNA for the CDR3 is TGTGCCAGTAGTGACCCAACAGGGGACAATGAGCAGTTCTTC. This sequence encodes CASSDPTGDNEQFF. Full variable domain (outside the CDR3, taken from reference TRBV19 and TRBJ2-1): DGGITQSPKYLFRKEGQNVTLSCEQNLNHDAMYWYRQDPGQGLRLIYYSQIVNDFQKGDIAEGYSVSREKKESFPLTVTSAQKNPTAFYLCASSDPTGDNEQFFGPGTRLTVL.

The rearrangement joins TRBV18 to TRBJ2-5, with TRBD2 as a possible D gene (5 bases). The V and J ends lost 3 bases and 2 bases respectively, with 7 bases between them. The CDR3 has 13 residues. Germline V gives CDR1 KGHSH, CDR2 LQKENI. CDR3 sequence reads: CASSPGRQETQYF. The CDR3 coding sequence is TGTGCCAGCTCACCGGGGAGACAAGAGACCCAGTACTTC.

The CDR3 reads CASSSPRTGITLYEQYF. The DNA for the CDR3 is TGTGCCAGCAGTTCCCCTCGGACAGGGATAACTCTCTACGAGCAGTACTTC. The genes are TRBV28 and TRBJ2-7, with 8 bases identical to TRBD1. The CDR3 totals 17 residues. CDR1 and CDR2 (germline): MDHEN, SYDVKM. The ends lost 4 bases at V and 3 bases at J; junction bases unmatched: 14.

This chain uses TRBV28 with TRBJ2-5; 7 nucleotides match TRBD2. The germline gives CDR1 MDHEN, CDR2 SYDVKM. The trim removed 2 bases at V and 5 bases at J, leaving 8 bases unmatched. CDR3 length equals 15 residues. This CDR3 is CASSLKAGAGETQYF. CDR3 sequence (DNA): TGTGCCAGCAGTTTAAAGGCGGGAGCTGGTGAGACCCAGTACTTC.

This clone has just one count. V gene TRBV2 combines with J gene TRBJ2-7, with TRBD1 matching 8 bases. This CDR3 comprises 14 residues. V trimming: 6 bases; J trimming: 2 bases; junction bases outside the gene matches: 6. The germline CDR1 and CDR2 sequences are SNHLY and FYNNEI. The chain's CDR3 is CASRPGQAAYEQYF. The DNA of the CDR3 is TGTGCCAGCAGGCCGGGACAGGCTGCCTACGAGCAGTACTTC. The entire variable domain, with the rest obtained from reference TRBV2 and TRBJ2-7, is as follows: EPEVTQTPSHQVTQMGQEVILRCVPISNHLYFYWYRQILGQKVEFLVSFYNNEISEKSEIFDDQFSVERPDGSNFTLKIRSTKLEDSAMYFCASRPGQAAYEQYFGPGTRLTVT.

The V call is TRBV28, the J call TRBJ2-1, with D hard to call. CDR3 length: 13 residues. Germline assignment: CDR1 MDHEN and CDR2 SYDVKM. V lost 4 bases and J lost 10, with 14 bases in between. Written as DNA, the CDR3 is TGTGCCAGCAGTTCCTTCCCAATCCGGGAGCAGTTCTTC. Translating gives CASSSFPIREQFF.

V and J are TRBV10-3 and TRBJ1-5; tentative D call: TRBD1 (5 bases). CDR3 length equals 15 residues. From germline, CDR1 is ENHRY and CDR2 SYGVKD. Trimming pared 2 bases from V and 5 bases from J, leaving 13 bases between. The DNA of the CDR3 is TGTGCCATCAGTGAGGGGGGGTCGGCGTATCAGCCCCAGCATTTT. Protein sequence: CAISEGGSAYQPQHF.

The chain links TRBV4-1 to TRBJ2-7, with 8 bases that match TRBD1. This CDR3 region has 16 residues. The germline V gene has CDR1 MGHRA and CDR2 YSYEKL. The junction had 7 bases not matched to a gene; V was cut back by 2 bases and J by 1 base. CDR3 residues: CASSQPGQVRSYEQYF. The CDR3 DNA reads TGCGCCAGCAGCCAACCGGGACAGGTGAGGTCCTACGAGCAGTACTTC.

The chain recombines TRBV18 with TRBJ1-5; 10 positions match TRBD1. The length of the CDR3 is 16 residues. Germline V lookup: CDR1 KGHSH, CDR2 LQKENI. The junction had 7 bases not matched to a gene; V was cut back by 3 bases and J by 5 bases. As DNA, the CDR3 is TGTGCCAGCTCACCTGTGGGACAGGGGCAGCATCAGCCCCAGCATTTT. This codes for CASSPVGQGQHQPQHF.

J is TRBJ2-1 and V is TRBV28, with TRBD2 matching over 11 bases. With 6 bases clipped from V and 4 bases from J, the junction kept 5 bases outside the gene matches. CDR1 and CDR2 from the germline V gene are MDHEN and SYDVKM. This CDR3 has 15 residues. The CDR3 DNA reads as TGTGCCAGCAGCTCCGGGACTAGCGGTTACAATGAGCAGTTCTTC. The encoded protein is CASSSGTSGYNEQFF.

The J gene is TRBJ1-5, the V gene TRBV4-1; a possible D gene is TRBD1 (6 bases). Germline-derived CDR1 and CDR2 are MGHRA and YSYEKL. The CDR3 sequence is 15 residues long. V gave up 4 bases and J gave up 1 base, with 11 bases separating them. CDR3 sequence: CASSPITGSNQPQHF. In DNA form, the CDR3 reads TGCGCCAGCAGCCCTATTACAGGGAGCAATCAGCCCCAGCATTTT.